The 12 T cell receptor beta chains listed next were all sequenced from one sample in a study of blood T cell repertoires in COVID-19 (dated by TCRdb to about 2020). Library construction relied on the immunoSEQ multiplex PCR assay. TCRdb provides this immuneACCESS table in a form limited to in-frame rearrangements. Some clones are lacking; in checked studies, under half of them reflect an unresolved V gene, and why the rest are absent is not known. A total of 200,000 to 250,000 clones appear in this sample, approximately 84% of them only once. Of the sample, around 2.9% is held by the ten largest clones. The sample taken for sequencing was peripheral blood. These receptors were collected from a man between 50 and 59 years old who had recovered from COVID-19.

The rearrangement links TRBV9 to TRBJ2-1; 9 bases align to TRBD2. The germline V gene encodes CDR1 SGDLS and CDR2 YYNGEE. The junction had 5 bases not matched to a gene; V was cut back by 0 bases and J by 4 bases. The CDR3 consists of 16 residues. This chain's CDR3 is CASSVEAGGGYNEQFF. CDR3 DNA: TGTGCCAGCAGCGTAGAGGCGGGAGGGGGATACAATGAGCAGTTCTTC.

The rearrangement joins TRBV27 to TRBJ2-1, with a weak D call TRBD2 (6 bases). Germline V gene lookup returns CDR1 MNHEY and CDR2 SMNVEV (reference sequence). Trimming removed 2 bases at V and 8 bases at J, with 22 bases between. The CDR3 runs to 17 residues. In DNA form, the CDR3 reads TGTGCCAGCAGTTTACGTCTTACTGGGGCCAGACTAGATGAGCAGTTCTTC. Translation gives CASSLRLTGARLDEQFF.

This sequence joins TRBV11-2 and TRBJ2-5; 8 positions agree with TRBD2. The junction had 10 bases not matched to a gene; V was cut back by 5 bases and J by 5 bases. The germline CDR1 and CDR2 sequences are SGHAT and FQNNGV. The CDR3 length is 15 residues. The CDR3 spells CASSLSGTRMETQYF. DNA for the CDR3: TGTGCCAGCAGCCTCTCCGGGACTAGGATGGAGACCCAGTACTTC.

This clone turned up a few times. The chain combines TRBV6-5 with TRBJ1-1; TRBD1 might be the D (6 bases). CDR3 length: 13 amino acids. Trimming took off 8 bases at V and 6 bases at J, with 16 bases between the two ends. Germline assignment: CDR1 MNHEY and CDR2 SVGAGI. The CDR3 loop is CASGTRPGPEAFF. The CDR3 DNA follows: TGTGCCAGCGGGACAAGGCCAGGACCTGAAGCTTTCTTT.

This chain joins TRBV10-3 and TRBJ2-5; 7 bases align to TRBD2. Germline values: CDR1 ENHRY, CDR2 SYGVKD. This CDR3 has 14 residues. Unmatched junction bases numbered 6, after V lost 5 bases and J lost 3 bases. The CDR3 reads CAISRGSLEETQYF. The CDR3 region has the DNA TGTGCCATCAGTCGCGGGAGTCTTGAAGAGACCCAGTACTTC.

The V gene is TRBV5-4, the J gene TRBJ2-2, with D maybe TRBD1 (5 bases). CDR1 and CDR2 (germline): SGHNT, YYREEE (reference sequence). V gave up 4 bases and J gave up 4 bases, with 17 bases separating them. The CDR3 has 16 residues. CDR3 region: CASSVPGTGRTGELFF. CDR3 coding DNA: TGTGCCAGCAGCGTTCCCGGAACAGGCCGCACCGGGGAGCTGTTTTTT.

The rearrangement uses TRBV7-2 and TRBJ2-3; perhaps TRBD1 as D (6 bases). The CDR3 consists of 15 residues. Trimming left V 2 bases short and J 6 bases short, with 15 bases between. Germline values: CDR1 SGHTA, CDR2 FQGNSA. CDR3 bases: TGTGCCAGCAGCTTAAACTCAAGGGGGTTGGATACGCAGTATTTT. Amino acid sequence: CASSLNSRGLDTQYF.

The chain uses TRBV18 and TRBJ1-3; D is perhaps TRBD1 (6 bases). Germline V lookup: CDR1 KGHSH, CDR2 LQKENI. The CDR3 has 14 amino acids. Deletions cut 3 bases from V and 4 bases from J, with 10 bases between. The CDR3 spells CASSPGARGNTIYF. The CDR3 DNA follows: TGTGCCAGCTCACCGGGGGCAAGGGGAAACACCATATATTTT.

The chain joins TRBV18 to TRBJ1-4; D is ambiguous. Germline V gene sequence: CDR1 KGHSH, CDR2 LQKENI. Trimming stripped 6 bases from V and 7 bases from J, with 12 bases between. This CDR3 region has 13 residues. CDR3 sequence (DNA): TGTGCCAGCTCTCTGAACTCAGGTGAAAAACTGTTTTTT. Encoded protein: CASSLNSGEKLFF.

This clone was counted a single time. The J gene is TRBJ2-2, the V gene TRBV21-1; the table names TRBD2, a call not compared with the DNA. TRBV21-1 is deemed a pseudogene. The CDR3 has 17 residues. CDR3 nucleotide sequence: TGTGCCAGCAGCAAAGTCTATTCCGGGAGCTCGGCCGGGGAGCTGTTTTTT. This sequence encodes CASSKVYSGSSAGELFF.

The chain combines TRBV27 with TRBJ1-4; D perhaps matches TRBD1 (5 bases). CDR1 and CDR2 (germline): MNHEY, SMNVEV (reference sequence). The CDR3 loop spans 14 amino acids. The V gene lost 8 bases and the J gene lost 8 bases, with 18 bases spanning the gap. The CDR3 DNA sequence: TGTGCCAGCGCCGACGTGGGGCTGGGGGAAAAACTGTTTTTT. It yields the protein CASADVGLGEKLFF.

The count of this clone is one. The chain combines TRBV6-5 with TRBJ1-4; D is ambiguous. V was cut by 2 bases and J by 6 bases, with 7 bases left in between. This CDR3 region has 13 residues. The germline V gene has CDR1 MNHEY and CDR2 SVGAGI. Here the CDR3 reads CASSYGPDEKLFF. For the CDR3, the DNA is TGTGCCAGCAGTTACGGGCCCGATGAAAAACTGTTTTTT.